These 25 T cell receptor beta chains were all obtained from the same sample, sequenced in a study of T-cell memory formation after mild COVID-19. MiXCR was run by TCRdb on the 5' RACE reads, yielding one entry per CDR3 protein. The sample has a few hundred thousand distinct CDR3 sequences; 16% are singletons. Sequenced: PBMCs or a T cell subset sorted from them (not recorded which). Every receptor here comes from a man aged 18 to 35 who had mild COVID-19 (a few samples of this study predate the infection). Cell type and time point are not known.

This clonotype was picked up a small number of times. The chain employs TRBV28 and TRBJ2-5, with a possible D match to TRBD2 (7 bases). In germline, CDR1 is MDHEN, CDR2 SYDVKM. The germline V and J ends were trimmed by 4 bases and 3 bases, with 12 bases remaining between them. The CDR3 loop spans 14 amino acids. In DNA form, the CDR3 reads TGTGCCAGCAGTTGGGCGGGGGCAAAAGAGACCCAGTACTTC. It is translated as CASSWAGAKETQYF.

This clonotype was counted between two and nine times. The chain carries TRBV3-1 and TRBJ1-4; D is ambiguous. Per the germline V gene, CDR1 is LGHDT and CDR2 is YNNKEL (reference sequence). With 1 base removed from V and 3 bases from J, the gap between germline ends came to 9 bases. This CDR3 spans 15 amino acids. CDR3 sequence reads: CASSQVGLSNEKLFF. In DNA, the CDR3 is TGTGCCAGCAGCCAAGTAGGGCTTTCTAATGAAAAACTGTTTTTT.

This clonotype came up a few times. This chain links TRBV4-3 with TRBJ2-7, with a possible D match to TRBD2 (6 bases). This CDR3 contains 17 residues. The V and J ends lost 2 bases and 0 bases respectively, with 17 bases between them. Germline lookup yields CDR1 LGHNA and CDR2 YSLEER. The CDR3, as DNA: TGCGCCAGCAGCCAATCCAGCCGGGGGAGAAGCTCCTACGAGCAGTACTTC. Protein product: CASSQSSRGRSSYEQYF.

This clonotype was seen more than once but under ten times. The chain links TRBV4-2 to TRBJ2-5; 7 nucleotides line up with TRBD1. The CDR3 consists of 15 residues. V lost 1 base and J lost 1; bases outside the gene matches: 3. Germline V gene lookup returns CDR1 LGHNA and CDR2 YNFKEQ. The CDR3 bases are TGTGCCAGCAGCCAAGTCAGGGGGAGCCAAGAGACCCAGTACTTC. Translating it yields CASSQVRGSQETQYF.

The chain combines TRBV5-1 with TRBJ2-2, with a possible D match to TRBD2 (6 bases). Looked up from germline, CDR1 is SGHRS and CDR2 is YFSETQ. V dropped 6 bases and J dropped 1 base, with 10 bases sitting between them. This CDR3 has 14 amino acids. Written as DNA, the CDR3 is TGCGCCAGCACCGGGACTTTGAACACCGGGGAGCTGTTTTTT. As protein: CASTGTLNTGELFF.

V is TRBV12-3 or TRBV12-4 and J is TRBJ1-2; 7 nucleotides match TRBD1. This CDR3 contains 13 residues. The V gene end was trimmed by 8 bases and the J gene end by 5 bases; junction bases not matched to a gene: 8. The DNA of the CDR3 is TGTGCCAGCGGCTCAGGGGGGGTATATGGCTACACCTTC. Amino acid sequence: CASGSGGVYGYTF.

This clonotype turned up a few times. This sequence joins TRBV27 and TRBJ2-2; D gene ambiguous. This CDR3 spans 13 amino acids. Trimming removed 2 bases from V and 7 bases from J, with 8 bases in between. Germline assignment: CDR1 MNHEY and CDR2 SMNVEV (reference sequence). For the CDR3, the DNA is TGTGCCAGCAGTTTACCCCTGGACGGGGAGCTGTTTTTT. Its translation is CASSLPLDGELFF.

In this sample, this clonotype turned up a few times. J is TRBJ1-2 and V is TRBV10-3; possible D gene TRBD1, 5 bases. CDR3 size: 12 residues. Germline loops: CDR1 ENHRY, CDR2 SYGVKD. V lost 5 bases and J lost 3, with 7 bases in between. The CDR3 loop reads CAISRGDYGYTF. The CDR3 DNA reads as TGTGCCATCAGTCGGGGCGACTATGGCTACACCTTC.

This clonotype was counted between two and nine times. The chain has TRBV20-1 and TRBJ1-2; D is perhaps TRBD1 (5 bases). From germline, CDR1 is DFQATT and CDR2 SNEGSKA (reference sequence). Deletions cut 7 bases from V and 0 bases from J, with 9 bases between. The CDR3 spans 12 residues. The CDR3, as DNA: TGCAGTGGGGGGGAAGCTAACTATGGCTACACCTTC. Translated: CSGGEANYGYTF.

This clonotype has at least ten counts. The V call is TRBV20-1, the J call TRBJ2-2; D call uncertain. The CDR3 is 11 residues long. Germline lookup yields CDR1 DFQATT and CDR2 SNEGSKA (reference sequence). Trimming left V 6 bases short and J 12 bases short, with 14 bases between. The CDR3 spells CSAVDQRKLFF. The CDR3 nucleotides are TGCAGTGCGGTCGACCAGAGGAAGCTGTTTTTT.

This clonotype was recorded at least ten times. The chain combines TRBV7-9 with TRBJ2-1; 7 bases agree with TRBD1. CDR1 SEHNR and CDR2 FQNEAQ come from the germline V gene (reference sequence). The V gene end was trimmed by 1 base and the J gene end by 5 bases; junction bases not matched to a gene: 5. The CDR3 is 15 residues long. CDR3 sequence (DNA): TGTGCCAGCAGCTTAGTTTCGACAGGGAACAATGAGCAGTTCTTC. Amino acids: CASSLVSTGNNEQFF.

This clonotype was picked up many times. The V call is TRBV5-1, the J call TRBJ2-1; 8 bases agree with TRBD2. The CDR3 contains 15 residues. V lost 3 bases, J lost 3 bases, and 5 bases stayed unmatched. Germline CDR1 SGHRS, CDR2 YFSETQ. This CDR3 is CASSSLTSDYNEQFF. CDR3 DNA sequence: TGCGCCAGCAGCTCTCTGACTAGCGACTACAATGAGCAGTTCTTC.

This clonotype was seen a few times. The rearrangement joins TRBV20-1 to TRBJ2-3, with D possibly TRBD2 on 7 matching bases. The CDR3 is made up of 14 amino acids. Per germline, CDR1 DFQATT and CDR2 SNEGSKA (reference sequence). V gave up 6 bases and J gave up 6 bases, with 19 bases separating them. The CDR3 sequence: CSAEAGGPGDTQYF. In DNA form, the CDR3 reads TGCAGTGCCGAGGCCGGGGGGCCGGGGGATACGCAGTATTTT.

There are a few counts of this clonotype. The CDR3 nucleotides read TGCGCCAGCAGCCAAGATCTCACGCCCCAATGGGCCCAGCATTTT. Encoded protein: CASSQDLTPQWAQHF. The rearrangement joins TRBV4-3 to TRBJ1-5; the D is unclear. Deletions cut 0 bases from V and 11 bases from J, with 17 bases between. The CDR3 loop spans 15 amino acids. Germline CDR1 reads LGHNA; CDR2 reads YSLEER.

To note about this clonotype: One junction end disagrees with the germline gene, perhaps due to a read error. The chain is built from TRBV2 and TRBJ2-5; 7 nucleotides agree with TRBD2. From germline, CDR1 is SNHLY and CDR2 FYNNEI. The CDR3 covers 13 residues. Here the CDR3 DNA reads TGTGCCAGCACGGGACTATCCCAAGGGACCCAGTACTTC. Its protein product is CASTGLSQGTQYF.

The chain couples TRBV29-1 to TRBJ1-1, with D unresolved. V was cut by 2 bases and J by 0 bases, with 7 bases left in between. Germline lookup yields CDR1 SQVTM and CDR2 ANQGSEA. The CDR3 is 13 amino acids. The CDR3 region is CSVEYTLNTEAFF. CDR3 DNA sequence: TGCAGCGTTGAATACACCTTGAACACTGAAGCTTTCTTT.

At least ten counts were recorded for this clonotype. Relative to the germline gene, one junction end is altered; a read error may explain this. This rearrangement joins TRBV5-1 to TRBJ2-6; D remains ambiguous. The CDR3 spans 14 residues. The V gene's germline CDR1 is SGHRS and CDR2 YFSETQ. The CDR3 sequence is CASSLGGGANVLTF. For the CDR3, the DNA is TGTGCCAGCAGCTTGGGTGGAGGGGCCAACGTCCTGACTTTC.

V usage is TRBV19 and J usage is TRBJ1-5; weak D call: TRBD1 (5 bases). This CDR3 is built from 12 residues. Per the germline V gene, CDR1 is LNHDA and CDR2 is SQIVND (reference sequence). Between the trimmed V and J ends, which lost 8 bases and 11 bases, there was a span of 16 bases. The CDR3 sequence: CASHDRLSAQHF. CDR3 coding DNA: TGTGCCAGTCATGACAGATTATCAGCCCAGCATTTT.

This chain links TRBV18 with TRBJ2-1; a weak D match, TRBD2 (6 bases). Germline CDR1 KGHSH, CDR2 LQKENI. The CDR3 runs 14 residues. The V end was cut by 6 bases, the J end by 7 bases, with 16 bases between. CDR3 in DNA: TGTGCCAGCTCCCGACGCGGGGCCTTGAATGAGCAGTTCTTC. Translation: CASSRRGALNEQFF.

This chain links TRBV19 with TRBJ1-1; D perhaps matches TRBD1 (6 bases). Germline-derived CDR1 and CDR2 are LNHDA and SQIVND (reference sequence). The CDR3 is 16 amino acids. V was shortened by 10 bases and J by 3 bases, with 24 bases between the two germline ends. The CDR3 nucleotides are TGTGCCACCACCCCTCAGCCGGGAGGGGGTCACACTGAAGCTTTCTTT. It encodes CATTPQPGGGHTEAFF. Looking up the rest from reference TRBV19 and TRBJ1-1 gives the full variable domain: DGGITQSPKYLFRKEGQNVTLSCEQNLNHDAMYWYRQDPGQGLRLIYYSQIVNDFQKGDIAEGYSVSREKKESFPLTVTSAQKNPTAFYLCATTPQPGGGHTEAFFGQGTRLTVV.

The rearrangement uses TRBV7-9 and TRBJ2-7; 11 bases match TRBD2. Germline V gene data show CDR1 as SEHNR and CDR2 as FQNEAQ (reference sequence). The CDR3 has 14 residues. The junction had 10 bases not matched to a gene; V was cut back by 8 bases and J by 7 bases. DNA for the CDR3: TGTGCCAGCGCGGCTAGCGGGGGGATCTGGGAGCAGTACGTC. It encodes CASAASGGIWEQYV.

This clonotype turned up a few times. The V and J genes are TRBV30 and TRBJ1-2, with D unclear. The CDR3 contains 12 residues. Germline CDR1 and CDR2: GTSNPN and SVGIG (reference sequence). Trimming removed 2 bases from V and 5 bases from J, with 9 bases in between. CDR3 sequence reads: CAWSPQPYGYTF. The CDR3 region has the DNA TGTGCCTGGAGTCCGCAGCCTTATGGCTACACCTTC.

The V gene is TRBV28, the J gene TRBJ2-5, with 12 positions matching TRBD2. This CDR3 is 19 amino acids long. Germline trimming cut 6 bases from V and 5 bases from J; bases unmatched to any gene: 19. CDR1 is MDHEN, CDR2 SYDVKM, per germline. In nucleotides, the CDR3 is TGTGCCAGCAGCTCTCCCGGACTAGCGGGGCTCCCGGGCCGGGAGACCCAGTACTTC. This sequence encodes CASSSPGLAGLPGRETQYF.

At least ten counts were recorded for this clonotype. This rearrangement joins TRBV27 to TRBJ2-3, with unresolved D. Trimming took 8 bases from V and 6 from J, leaving 9 bases between them. CDR3 size: 11 residues. Per the germline V gene, CDR1 is MNHEY and CDR2 is SMNVEV (reference sequence). CDR3: CASRLGDTQYF. The CDR3, as DNA: TGTGCCAGCCGATTGGGGGATACGCAGTATTTT.

This clonotype has more than one count but fewer than ten. This chain uses TRBV4-1 with TRBJ1-4, with D tentatively TRBD1 (6 bases). This CDR3 is built from 15 residues. Per the germline V gene, CDR1 is MGHRA and CDR2 is YSYEKL. The V end was cut by 0 bases, the J end by 10 bases, with 15 bases between. CDR3 coding DNA: TGCGCCAGCAGCCAAGATCGGGGGGCTCGGGGAAAACTGTTTTTT. As protein: CASSQDRGARGKLFF.